This entry describes one T cell receptor beta chain. Antigen specificity is unknown. This entry belongs to a study of cytomegalovirus exposure and HLA in healthy donors. Whole-study findings and limits: The authors enumerated some 170 TCR beta chains as linked to cytomegalovirus. It was reportedly the case that the classifier diagnosed cytomegalovirus status with high specificity and sensitivity.

Assay: immunoSEQ multiplex PCR; the TCRdb copy retains only in-frame clones and omits some. The sample shows about 150,000 clones, around 93% of them seen only once. Trimming removed 4 bases from V and 5 bases from J; junction bases left unmatched: 4. Germline-derived CDR1 and CDR2 are MGHRA and YSYEKL. The CDR3 has 15 amino acids. Material for sequencing was PBMCs. The rearrangement links TRBV4-1 to TRBJ2-2, with 10 nucleotides matching TRBD2. This TCR was recovered from a man younger than 30 in good health and CMV-seropositive. In DNA form, the CDR3 reads TGCGCCAGCAGCCCTACTAGCGGGAAGACCGGGGAGCTGTTTTTT. Translating it yields CASSPTSGKTGELFF.